Below are 18 T cell receptor beta chains sequenced from a single sample in a study of T cell responses to AZD1222 COVID-19 vaccine. Generated by immunoSEQ multiplex PCR, the TCRdb table keeps only in-frame clones and is missing some. The data hold around 200,000 clones, with approximately 91% observed a single time. The sequencing here drew on peripheral blood, taken on day 0 of AZD1222 vaccination. The receptors come from an adult in good health.

The rearrangement links TRBV7-2 to TRBJ1-2, with 8 bases identical to TRBD1. This CDR3 has 14 residues. Per germline, CDR1 SGHTA and CDR2 FQGNSA. J lost 5 bases, V lost 4 bases, and 6 bases had no gene match. CDR3 bases: TGTGCCAGCAGCTACGACCGGACAGGGTATGGCTACACCTTC. Protein: CASSYDRTGYGYTF.

The V call is TRBV7-3, the J call TRBJ1-1, with D unresolved. Germline lookup yields CDR1 SGHTA and CDR2 FQGTGA. The CDR3 extends over 13 amino acids. Trimming left V 4 bases short and J 1 base short, with 7 bases between. CDR3: CASSSRSNTEAFF. The CDR3, as DNA: TGTGCCAGCAGCTCCCGATCGAACACTGAAGCTTTCTTT.

The genes are TRBV5-1 and TRBJ2-2, with 9 bases that match TRBD1. Germline CDR1 reads SGHRS; CDR2 reads YFSETQ. CDR3 size: 15 residues. Unmatched junction bases numbered 5, after V lost 4 bases and J lost 4 bases. CDR3 sequence: CASSPRTGVTGELFF. In nucleotides, the CDR3 is TGCGCCAGCAGCCCGAGGACAGGGGTCACCGGGGAGCTGTTTTTT. The entire variable domain, with the rest obtained from reference TRBV5-1 and TRBJ2-2, is as follows: KAGVTQTPRYLIKTRGQQVTLSCSPISGHRSVSWYQQTPGQGLQFLFEYFSETQRNKGNFPGRFSGRQFSNSRSEMNVSTLELGDSALYLCASSPRTGVTGELFFGEGSRLTVL.

The chain employs TRBV28 and TRBJ1-5; 8 bases are shared with TRBD1. V was pared by 6 bases and J by 7 bases, with 8 bases of the junction left unmatched. Germline V gives CDR1 MDHEN, CDR2 SYDVKM. The CDR3 is made up of 14 amino acids. The CDR3 region is CASRNQGAGQPQHF. The CDR3 coding sequence is TGTGCCAGCAGAAATCAGGGGGCCGGCCAGCCCCAGCATTTT.

The chain combines TRBV6-5 with TRBJ2-1, with a possible D match to TRBD1 (5 bases). Trimming took off 4 bases at V and 3 bases at J, with 13 bases between the two ends. The germline CDR1 and CDR2 sequences are MNHEY and SVGAGI. CDR3 size: 15 residues. CDR3 sequence (DNA): TGTGCCAGCAGTTGGACAAATACAGGCTACAATGAGCAGTTCTTC. It yields the protein CASSWTNTGYNEQFF.

The chain employs TRBV29-1 and TRBJ2-2, with 8 bases matching TRBD1. The CDR3 has 15 residues. Trimming removed 4 bases from V and 5 bases from J; junction bases left unmatched: 9. In germline, CDR1 is SQVTM, CDR2 ANQGSEA. CDR3 DNA sequence: TGCAGCGTTGTTCCAGGGGGCGAAAAGACCGGGGAGCTGTTTTTT. Its translation: CSVVPGGEKTGELFF.

J is TRBJ2-7 and V is TRBV23-1; perhaps TRBD1 as D (5 bases). TRBV23-1 is noted as an ORF with a role that remains uncertain. V lost 4 bases to trimming and J lost 5 bases, with 6 bases between them. The CDR3 is 11 residues long. The CDR3 is CASSLRDEQYF. The DNA of the CDR3 is TGCGCCAGCAGTCTCAGGGACGAGCAGTACTTC.

CDR3 nucleotides: TGTGCCAGCAGTGAAAATCGAGGAAGGGAAAAACTGTTTTTT. Encoded protein: CASSENRGREKLFF. The chain recombines TRBV6-1 with TRBJ1-4; D is unresolved. Germline values: CDR1 MNHNS, CDR2 SASEGT. CDR3 length: 14 amino acids. V shed 2 bases and J shed 8 bases, with 12 bases lying between them.

J is TRBJ2-7 and V is TRBV21-1; the table's D gene call, TRBD1, was not cross checked with the DNA. TRBV21-1 is classified as a pseudogene. The CDR3 runs 19 residues. This chain's CDR3 is CASSNEPKLRDRASYEQYF. CDR3 DNA: TGTGCCAGCAGCAACGAGCCTAAACTCCGGGACAGAGCCTCCTACGAGCAGTACTTC.

The V and J genes are TRBV7-2 and TRBJ1-1; 8 nucleotides match TRBD1. The CDR3 totals 14 residues. Trimming cost V 5 bases and J 1 base; bases outside gene matches: 3. CDR1 is SGHTA and CDR2 is FQGNSA in the germline V gene. The DNA for the CDR3 is TGTGCCAGCAGCCTAGACAGGGGGAACACTGAAGCTTTCTTT. As protein: CASSLDRGNTEAFF.

The chain uses TRBV2 and TRBJ1-6; D remains unclear. V gave up 4 bases and J gave up 5 bases, with 3 bases separating them. CDR1 SNHLY and CDR2 FYNNEI come from the germline V gene. There are 12 residues in the CDR3. CDR3 DNA: TGTGCCAGCAGTGCCAATAATTCACCCCTCCACTTT. Its protein is CASSANNSPLHF.

CDR3 in DNA: TGCAGTGCTAGTTGGGGTAGCGGGAGCTTAGATGAGCAGTTCTTC. Translating it yields CSASWGSGSLDEQFF. This chain connects TRBV20-1 to TRBJ2-1; 9 bases are a match to TRBD2. The CDR3 is 15 amino acids. CDR1 and CDR2 from the germline V gene are DFQATT and SNEGSKA (reference sequence). V lost 3 bases, J lost 8 bases, and 11 bases stayed unmatched.

This chain uses TRBV10-3 with TRBJ2-7; TRBD1 matches 9 bases. Germline CDR1 reads ENHRY; CDR2 reads SYGVKD. The ends lost 4 bases at V and 1 base at J; junction bases unmatched: 8. CDR3 length: 16 amino acids. CDR3 nucleotide sequence: TGTGCCATCAGTGGTGGGGACAGGGAATATTCCTACGAGCAGTACTTC. Amino acids: CAISGGDREYSYEQYF.

The chain combines TRBV19 with TRBJ2-6; D unresolved. V shed 3 bases and J shed 2 bases, with 2 bases lying between them. The CDR3 has 13 residues. Germline CDR1 reads LNHDA; CDR2 reads SQIVND (reference sequence). CDR3 loop: CASSMPGANVLTF. The CDR3 DNA reads TGTGCCAGTAGTATGCCTGGGGCCAACGTCCTGACTTTC.

The chain couples TRBV10-3 to TRBJ1-2; D unclear. Between the trimmed V and J ends, which lost 2 bases and 0 bases, there was a span of 10 bases. The CDR3 extends over 15 amino acids. Germline V CDR1 and CDR2: ENHRY, SYGVKD. CDR3 amino acids: CAISEPDPTNYGYTF. The CDR3 DNA sequence: TGTGCCATCAGTGAGCCGGACCCCACTAACTATGGCTACACCTTC.

This clone was seen a few times. Other nucleotide sequences from this sample produce the same CDR3. The chain is built from TRBV5-1 and TRBJ1-1, with D tentatively TRBD1 (5 bases). CDR1 and CDR2 (germline): SGHRS, YFSETQ. V was cut by 3 bases and J by 2 bases, with 14 bases left in between. The CDR3 is 15 amino acids. CDR3 sequence reads: CASSSLSGTNTEAFF. The CDR3 nucleotides are TGCGCCAGCAGCTCGCTTAGCGGGACTAACACTGAAGCTTTCTTT.

This chain connects TRBV28 to TRBJ2-7, with 8 bases identical to TRBD2. CDR1 is MDHEN and CDR2 is SYDVKM in the germline V gene. The CDR3 length is 15 residues. Unmatched junction bases numbered 12, after V lost 6 bases and J lost 5 bases. The DNA of the CDR3 is TGTGCCAGCAGGGATCTAGCGGGTAACGTGGACGAGCAGTACTTC. Amino acid sequence: CASRDLAGNVDEQYF.

The chain links TRBV14 to TRBJ1-6, with D unclear. This CDR3 is built from 13 residues. Germline-derived CDR1 and CDR2 are SGHDN and FVKESK. V was clipped by 4 bases and J by 7 bases, with 8 bases between them. The CDR3 here is CASSLKGNSPLHF. In DNA form, the CDR3 reads TGTGCCAGCAGCCTTAAAGGGAATTCACCCCTCCACTTT.